The rows below give T cell receptor beta chains drawn from one sample of a study of PD-1 blockade in classical Hodgkin lymphoma. Clones were sequenced by immunoSEQ multiplex PCR, and TCRdb holds only the in-frame ones, with some missing. Altogether around 21,000 clones are present, more than 75% being singletons, with the ten largest covering 20% to 25%. The sample was peripheral blood mononuclear cells (PBMCs), taken before the fourth cycle of nivolumab. Receptors originate from a human donor with classical Hodgkin lymphoma. Both conserved end residues are part of each CDR3. The D gene is left open where the match is weak. Expanded clones are given a class, and other clones once, few, many or no size at all.

TGTGCCAGTAGTATCAGGACCGGTGGGGCCAACGTCCTGACTTTC,CASSIRTGGANVLTF,TRBJ2-6,once,TRBV19,.
TGTGCCAGCACGCCCAACAGGGTTCAGCCCCAGCATTTT,CASTPNRVQPQHF,TRBJ1-5,.,TRBV28,.
TGCAGCGTGACCCGATCCGGGAGTGGGGAATACTTC,CSVTRSGSGEYF,TRBJ2-7,.,TRBV29-1,.
TGTGCCAGCAGGGGGGGTCGGCCAGTCAATGAAAAACTGTTTTTT,CASRGGRPVNEKLFF,TRBJ1-4,few,TRBV9,.
TGTGCCAGCAGTTTTGTCGGACTAGCTCGGTTCTTC,CASSFVGLARFF,TRBJ2-1,.,TRBV28,TRBD2
TGTGCCAGCAGTTACCGAGGGGCTGGAACTGAAGCTTTCTTT,CASSYRGAGTEAFF,TRBJ1-1,.,TRBV27,.
TGTGCCAGTAGTGTCCAGGGATTAGGCATTCAGTACTTC,CASSVQGLGIQYF,TRBJ2-4,.,TRBV19,.
TGTGCCAGCAGTTTATCGTACATGGGACAGGGGGCCCGCAACACTGAAGCTTTCTTT,CASSLSYMGQGARNTEAFF,TRBJ1-1,.,TRBV27,TRBD1
TGTGCCAGCAGCTTAGGGTTTGAACAGCCCCAGCATTTT,CASSLGFEQPQHF,TRBJ1-5,.,TRBV5-8,.
TGTGCCATCCAACCGAACACCGGGGAGCTGTTTTTT,CAIQPNTGELFF,TRBJ2-2,.,TRBV10-3,.
TGTGCCAGCAGCCCCCTGCCCCCCCTTACTAGCGGAAATGAGCAGTTCTTC,CASSPLPPLTSGNEQFF,TRBJ2-1,.,TRBV7-6,TRBD2
TGCGCCAGCAGCCAAGTGCGGCCGGGAAACACCATATATTTT,CASSQVRPGNTIYF,TRBJ1-3,.,TRBV4-1,.
TGTGCCAGCAGCTTACAGGTACTAGCGGGGATACAAGAGACCCAGTACTTC,CASSLQVLAGIQETQYF,TRBJ2-5,.,TRBV11-2,TRBD2
TGTGCCAGCAGCTTGGAACAGTACACTGAAGCTTTCTTT,CASSLEQYTEAFF,TRBJ1-1,.,TRBV5-6,.
TGTGCCAGCAACCCGGGACAGGGCAGCCAGCATTTT,CASNPGQGSQHF,TRBJ1-5,.,TRBV28,TRBD1
TGTGCAGGCGGGAGGACTTCCCCCTACGAGCAGTACTTC,CAGGRTSPYEQYF,TRBJ2-7,.,TRBV28,TRBD2
TGCGCCAGCAGCCCGACAGGGACTGGGGCCAACGTCCTGACTTTC,CASSPTGTGANVLTF,TRBJ2-6,.,TRBV5-1,TRBD1
TGTGCCAGCAGTCCGGGGGGGCCGGCGAATGAGCAGTTCTTC,CASSPGGPANEQFF,TRBJ2-1,.,TRBV28,TRBD2
TGTGCCAGCAGCTCGAACAGGGATAGCACAGATACGCAGTATTTT,CASSSNRDSTDTQYF,TRBJ2-3,few,TRBV13,.
TGTGCCAGTAGTATTCTAGGGGTAGGATCACCCCTCCACTTT,CASSILGVGSPLHF,TRBJ1-6,.,TRBV19,.
TGCAGCGTCGCCAGCCCTGAAAAACTGTTTTTT,CSVASPEKLFF,TRBJ1-4,.,TRBV29-1,.
TGTGCCAGCAGCTTGGGACAGCCTCAAGAGACCCAGTACTTC,CASSLGQPQETQYF,TRBJ2-5,.,TRBV7-9,TRBD1
TGTGCCAGCAGCCAAGTTATTGCGGGAGGGCCGGGCACCGGGGAGCTGTTTTTT,CASSQVIAGGPGTGELFF,TRBJ2-2,once,TRBV4-2,TRBD2
TGTGCCAGCATCACTCCGGGACAGGCAAACTATGGCTACACCTTC,CASITPGQANYGYTF,TRBJ1-2,.,TRBV5-6,TRBD1
TGTGCCAGTAGTATCCTGGATCCTAGTAGAGGCTACACCTTC,CASSILDPSRGYTF,TRBJ1-2,.,TRBV19,.
TGCGCCAGCAGCCAAGTGGGGCCGGAGGTCTATAATTCACCCCTCCACTTT,CASSQVGPEVYNSPLHF,TRBJ1-6,.,TRBV4-1,.
TGTGCCAGCAGCGTCTTAGCGGGATCAGCCACCGGGGAGCTGTTTTTT,CASSVLAGSATGELFF,TRBJ2-2,.,TRBV9,TRBD2
TGTGCCAGTAGTACTAGCAATCAGCCCCAGCATTTT,CASSTSNQPQHF,TRBJ1-5,.,TRBV19,.